The 4 T cell receptor beta chains presented below share a single source sample, sequenced in a study of PD-1 blockade in classical Hodgkin lymphoma. The time point here: cycle 4 day 1 (C4D1), after five to seven weeks of nivolumab. Every patient had relapsed following autologous stem cell transplantation, and cohorts differed in brentuximab vedotin exposure. Sequencing used immunoSEQ multiplex PCR; TCRdb keeps in-frame clones, though not all of them. The data contain fewer than 95,000 clones, 83% of them seen just once; the ten biggest clones take up over 15%. The material sequenced was peripheral blood mononuclear cells (PBMCs), taken before the fourth cycle of nivolumab. These TCRs come from a human donor with classical Hodgkin lymphoma.

The chain recombines TRBV7-9 with TRBJ2-1, with 8 positions matching TRBD1. The CDR3 has 15 residues. CDR1 and CDR2 from the germline V gene are SEHNR and FQNEAQ (reference sequence). V was clipped by 3 bases and J by 9 bases; unmatched bases: 10. CDR3 sequence (DNA): TGTGCCAGCAGCTTTAGGACAGGGAGGAACGGTGAGCAGTTCTTC. As protein: CASSFRTGRNGEQFF.

The chain combines TRBV5-1 with TRBJ1-1, with a tentative D call TRBD1 (5 bases). The CDR3 runs to 14 residues. The ends were cut back, 7 bases at V and 1 base at J, with 14 bases in the middle. The germline CDR1 and CDR2 sequences are SGHRS and YFSETQ. The CDR3 DNA follows: TGCGCCAGCGCCACGGGGCAAAGGAACACTGAAGCTTTCTTT. Its protein product is CASATGQRNTEAFF.

This clone was seen a single time. V is TRBV6-5 and J is TRBJ2-5, with D perhaps matching TRBD2 (5 bases). Trimming cost V 10 bases and J 1 base, with 16 bases left between them. The CDR3 covers 14 residues. Germline lookup yields CDR1 MNHEY and CDR2 SVGAGI. The CDR3 DNA reads TGTGCCACCACTCCGGGGTGGATCCAAGAGACCCAGTACTTC. Amino acids: CATTPGWIQETQYF.

CDR3 protein: CASSPTHRGNTGELFF. Written as DNA, the CDR3 is TGTGCCAGCAGCCCAACCCATCGGGGAAACACCGGGGAGCTGTTTTTT. This rearrangement joins TRBV11-2 to TRBJ2-2; possibly TRBD2 for D (5 bases). Germline V gene lookup returns CDR1 SGHAT and CDR2 FQNNGV. This CDR3 is built from 16 residues. V was pared by 5 bases and J by 2 bases, with 15 bases between.